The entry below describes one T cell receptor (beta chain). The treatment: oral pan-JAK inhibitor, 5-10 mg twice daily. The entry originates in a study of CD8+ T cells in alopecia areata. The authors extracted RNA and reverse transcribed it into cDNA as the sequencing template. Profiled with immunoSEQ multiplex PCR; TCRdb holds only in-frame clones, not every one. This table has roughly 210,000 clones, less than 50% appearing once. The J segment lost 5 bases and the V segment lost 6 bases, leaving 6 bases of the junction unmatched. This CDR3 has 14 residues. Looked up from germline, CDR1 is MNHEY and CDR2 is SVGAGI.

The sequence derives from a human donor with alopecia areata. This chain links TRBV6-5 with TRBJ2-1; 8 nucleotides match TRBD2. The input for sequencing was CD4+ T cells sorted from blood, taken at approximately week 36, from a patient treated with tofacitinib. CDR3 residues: CASSTGTRDNEQFF. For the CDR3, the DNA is TGTGCCAGCAGCACCGGGACTAGAGACAATGAGCAGTTCTTC.